This T cell receptor (beta chain) was found in a study of a mutant IDH1 vaccine in newly diagnosed glioma. For the study at large: First vaccine doses came 4-6 weeks after radiotherapy alone, or with temozolomide cycles.

Study results and caveats: Immune responses induced by the vaccine were seen in approximately 93% of patients, spanning multiple MHC alleles.

Assay: immunoSEQ multiplex PCR; the TCRdb copy retains only in-frame clones and omits some. The profile shows about 130,000 clones, around four fifths of them singletons. Indicated time point: week 11, during vaccination. Topical imiquimod accompanied each vaccine dose, which consisted of 300 ug of mutant IDH1 20-mer peptide. The V and J ends lost 3 bases and 5 bases respectively, with 16 bases between them. The CDR3 runs 14 residues. The V gene's germline CDR1 is SQVTM and CDR2 ANQGSEA. A note on this clone: The antigen is undetermined.

The specimen was PBMCs, collected from a glioma patient whose treatment included an IDH1 peptide vaccine. V is TRBV29-1 and J is TRBJ2-5, with D maybe TRBD2 (6 bases). This TCR derives from a middle-aged man with glioma. The CDR3: CSVDLDDRGETQYF. CDR3 DNA: TGCAGCGTTGATTTGGACGATCGGGGGGAGACCCAGTACTTC.